Listed here are 27 T cell receptor beta chains from one sample, sequenced in a study of T-cell reconstitution after alpha-beta-depleted transplantation in children. TCRbeta library construction was performed incorporating unique molecular identifiers. TCRdb independently ran MiXCR on the PCR reads; one entry per CDR3 protein. The table lists around 440,000 distinct CDR3 sequences, approximately 10% of them singletons. Sequences were derived from PBMCs, sampled before TCRalphabeta/CD19-depleted stem cell transplant. All receptors derive from a child aged 2-15 years with inherited bone marrow failure, due to receive a stem cell transplant.

A note on this clonotype: A read error is likely here: a far larger clone is one base away. The rearrangement links TRBV7-9 to TRBJ2-1; D may be TRBD2 (6 bases). The CDR3 spans 15 residues. Germline CDR1 reads SEHNR; CDR2 reads FQNEAQ (reference sequence). The chain's CDR3 is CASSPRGSSYNVQFF. CDR3 DNA sequence: TGTGCCAGCAGCCCTCGGGGGAGCTCCTACAATGTGCAGTTCTTC.

This clonotype was detected many times. V is TRBV6-2 or TRBV6-3 and J is TRBJ2-7, with D tentatively TRBD1 or TRBD2 (5 bases each). Germline assignment: CDR1 MNHEY and CDR2 SVGEGT. This CDR3 region has 16 residues. The ends were cut back, 6 bases at V and 2 bases at J, with 20 bases in the middle. The CDR3 loop is CASSSGAWAQAYEQYF. The CDR3 coding sequence is TGTGCCAGCAGCTCCGGGGCGTGGGCGCAAGCCTACGAGCAGTACTTC.

This clonotype was recorded at least ten times. The CDR3 nucleotides read TGCAGTGCTAGCCCCAATGCGGGGGGCCTAGGAGAGACCCAGTACTTC. Its protein is CSASPNAGGLGETQYF. The genes are TRBV20-1 and TRBJ2-5; 8 bases agree with TRBD2. With V trimmed by 3 bases and J by 4 bases, 13 bases remained unmatched. From germline, CDR1 is DFQATT and CDR2 SNEGSKA (reference sequence). The CDR3 is 16 residues long.

This clonotype was counted at least ten times. The rearrangement uses TRBV20-1 and TRBJ2-5, with 13 bases that match TRBD2. Germline CDR1 DFQATT, CDR2 SNEGSKA (reference sequence). The ends lost 0 bases at V and 4 bases at J; junction bases unmatched: 11. The CDR3 is 18 amino acids. CDR3 loop: CSARDSGTSGIKRETQYF. The CDR3 DNA reads as TGCAGTGCTAGAGACTCCGGGACTAGCGGGATAAAGCGAGAGACCCAGTACTTC.

This clonotype was detected ten times or more. J is TRBJ2-2 and V is TRBV5-1, with D tentatively TRBD2 (6 bases). Per the germline V gene, CDR1 is SGHRS and CDR2 is YFSETQ. Trimming took off 6 bases at V and 6 bases at J, with 15 bases between the two ends. CDR3 length equals 14 residues. The CDR3 loop reads CASIQEGPPGELFF. CDR3 DNA sequence: TGCGCCAGCATACAGGAGGGCCCCCCCGGGGAGCTGTTTTTT.

In this sample, this clonotype turned up many times. This CDR3 reads CASSLSPGQFNEKLFF. CDR3 bases: TGTGCCAGCAGTTTATCGCCGGGACAGTTTAATGAAAAACTGTTTTTT. This chain connects TRBV28 to TRBJ1-4, with 7 positions matching TRBD1. CDR1 and CDR2 (germline): MDHEN, SYDVKM. The CDR3 is 16 residues long. V shed 1 base and J 4 bases; nucleotides not matched to a gene: 6.

This clonotype was detected many times. The chain recombines TRBV5-1 with TRBJ1-1; D gene unclear. This CDR3 contains 13 residues. In germline, CDR1 is SGHRS, CDR2 YFSETQ. The V end lost 0 bases, the J end lost 2 bases, and 5 bases lay between the germline ends. The CDR3 protein is CASSLDRNTEAFF. The CDR3 DNA is TGCGCCAGCAGCTTGGACCGCAACACTGAAGCTTTCTTT. The full variable domain, its missing parts supplied by reference TRBV5-1 and TRBJ1-1, is KAGVTQTPRYLIKTRGQQVTLSCSPISGHRSVSWYQQTPGQGLQFLFEYFSETQRNKGNFPGRFSGRQFSNSRSEMNVSTLELGDSALYLCASSLDRNTEAFFGQGTRLTVV.

The sample holds many counts of this clonotype. The chain carries TRBV6-5 and TRBJ2-1, with TRBD1 matching over 7 bases. The V and J ends lost 0 bases and 7 bases, in that order; junction bases with no gene match: 9. This CDR3 region has 16 residues. Per the germline V gene, CDR1 is MNHEY and CDR2 is SVGAGI. The CDR3 here is CASSYSVGQVSNEQFF. The CDR3 nucleotides read TGTGCCAGCAGTTACTCTGTCGGACAGGTGTCTAATGAGCAGTTCTTC.

The gene calls are TRBV6-6 and TRBJ2-1; maybe TRBD1 (5 bases). The germline V gene has CDR1 MNHNY and CDR2 SVGAGI (reference sequence). Deletions cut 6 bases from V and 2 bases from J, with 14 bases between. There are 15 residues in the CDR3. As DNA, the CDR3 is TGTGCCAGCAGGCTGGGCAAAGGGGCCTACAATGAGCAGTTCTTC. Amino acids: CASRLGKGAYNEQFF.

This clonotype was counted ten times or more. The chain combines TRBV2 with TRBJ2-2, with TRBD1 matching over 7 bases. J was trimmed by 0 bases and V by 4 bases; bases with no gene match: 2. Looked up from germline, CDR1 is SNHLY and CDR2 is FYNNEI. The CDR3 runs to 15 residues. In nucleotides, the CDR3 is TGTGCCAGCAGTGGGGACAGCTCGAACACCGGGGAGCTGTTTTTT. Its protein is CASSGDSSNTGELFF. Complete variable domain (other parts from reference TRBV2 and TRBJ2-2): EPEVTQTPSHQVTQMGQEVILRCVPISNHLYFYWYRQILGQKVEFLVSFYNNEISEKSEIFDDQFSVERPDGSNFTLKIRSTKLEDSAMYFCASSGDSSNTGELFFGEGSRLTVL.

Ten or more counts support this clonotype. The chain combines TRBV12-3 or TRBV12-4 with TRBJ1-2, with 9 bases identical to TRBD1. CDR3 length equals 14 residues. The junction had 5 bases not matched to a gene; V was cut back by 3 bases and J by 6 bases. CDR3 sequence reads: CASSLYRGPDGYTF. The CDR3 coding sequence is TGTGCCAGCAGTTTGTACAGGGGGCCTGATGGCTACACCTTC.

A remark on this clonotype: A clone one base away is much larger, so this may be a read error. The genes are TRBV29-1 and TRBJ2-7; the D gene is possibly TRBD2 (5 bases). The length of the CDR3 is 14 residues. The germline V gene has CDR1 SQVTM and CDR2 ANQGSEA. V was clipped by 4 bases and J by 2 bases, with 15 bases between them. CDR3 sequence reads: CSVGPGRAAYEQYF. The DNA of the CDR3 is TGCAGCGTTGGTCCAGGCAGAGCGGCCTACGAGCAGTACTTC.

This clonotype has ten or more counts. The J gene is TRBJ2-2, the V gene TRBV6-5; no clear D gene. Germline V gives CDR1 MNHEY, CDR2 SVGAGI. The CDR3 sequence is 17 residues long. V lost 1 base and J lost 0, with 12 bases in between. The DNA for the CDR3 is TGTGCCAGCAGTTACTATAGGTCGCAGCCGAACACCGGGGAGCTGTTTTTT. Translating gives CASSYYRSQPNTGELFF.

In its sample, this clonotype was seen a few times. V and J are TRBV7-2 and TRBJ2-3; D may be TRBD2 (6 bases). The germline V gene encodes CDR1 SGHTA and CDR2 FQGNSA. This CDR3 region has 15 residues. V was cut by 5 bases and J by 6 bases, with 18 bases left in between. The CDR3 is CASSLGGPTADTQYF. The CDR3 bases are TGTGCCAGCAGCCTAGGAGGGCCGACGGCCGATACGCAGTATTTT.

The rearrangement uses TRBV12-3 or TRBV12-4 and TRBJ2-1, with D possibly matching TRBD2 (9 bases). V was trimmed by 5 bases and J by 7 bases, leaving 39 bases between them. The CDR3 length is 22 residues. The CDR3 DNA follows: TGTGCCAGCAGTGCCCCGGACAGGGAGGTAGCGGGAGTTTTCCGGGGGTCGAATGAGCAGTTCTTC. Protein sequence: CASSAPDREVAGVFRGSNEQFF.

The V call is TRBV7-6, the J call TRBJ2-7; D tentatively fits TRBD1 or TRBD2 (5 bases each). The CDR3 consists of 14 residues. In germline, CDR1 is SGHVS, CDR2 FNYEAQ. V lost 4 bases to trimming and J lost 2 bases, with 12 bases between them. The DNA of the CDR3 is TGTGCCAGCAGCTCCGGGACGTCAACCTACGAGCAGTACTTC. Protein sequence: CASSSGTSTYEQYF.

This clonotype showed up many times. The rearrangement links TRBV27 to TRBJ2-1; 7 bases match TRBD2. CDR1 and CDR2 from the germline V gene are MNHEY and SMNVEV (reference sequence). This CDR3 region has 14 residues. V lost 5 bases to trimming and J lost 3 bases; unmatched junction nucleotides: 4. In DNA, the CDR3 is TGTGCCAGCAGTACTAGCGTATTCTACAATGAGCAGTTCTTC. This gives the protein CASSTSVFYNEQFF.

This chain connects TRBV4-2 to TRBJ1-3; no firm D call. This CDR3 is built from 14 residues. Germline lookup yields CDR1 LGHNA and CDR2 YNFKEQ. V lost 2 bases and J lost 1, with 6 bases in between. The chain's CDR3 is CASSQSPSGNTIYF. The CDR3 DNA is TGTGCCAGCAGCCAATCTCCGTCTGGAAACACCATATATTTT.

A few counts support this clonotype. The J gene is TRBJ1-2, the V gene TRBV20-1; 7 bases agree with TRBD1. V shed 6 bases and J 2 bases; nucleotides not matched to a gene: 9. CDR3 size: 14 residues. Germline V gives CDR1 DFQATT, CDR2 SNEGSKA (reference sequence). The CDR3 protein is CSAGDSGRNYGYTF. In DNA, the CDR3 is TGCAGTGCCGGGGACAGCGGAAGGAACTATGGCTACACCTTC.

This chain links TRBV6-5 with TRBJ2-1, with TRBD2 matching over 10 bases. The CDR3 covers 16 residues. CDR1 MNHEY and CDR2 SVGAGI come from the germline V gene. The V and J ends lost 2 bases and 5 bases, in that order; junction bases with no gene match: 6. CDR3 nucleotides: TGTGCCAGCAGTTACCGCCGGACTAGCGGAAACAATGAGCAGTTCTTC. It is translated as CASSYRRTSGNNEQFF.

Many counts were recorded for this clonotype. The V call is TRBV27, the J call TRBJ2-5; TRBD2 matches at 8 bases. CDR1 and CDR2 (germline): MNHEY, SMNVEV (reference sequence). V trimming: 8 bases; J trimming: 0 bases; junction bases outside the gene matches: 2. The CDR3 covers 13 residues. The CDR3 spells CASRLAYQETQYF. DNA for the CDR3: TGTGCCAGCCGACTAGCGTACCAAGAGACCCAGTACTTC.

This clonotype was detected ten times or more. The rearrangement links TRBV4-3 to TRBJ2-1; no firm D call. The CDR3 covers 15 residues. Between the trimmed V and J ends, which lost 1 base and 3 bases, there was a span of 10 bases. Germline lookup yields CDR1 LGHNA and CDR2 YSLEER. The CDR3 sequence is CASSQGSHNYNEQFF. CDR3 coding DNA: TGCGCCAGCAGCCAAGGTAGTCACAACTACAATGAGCAGTTCTTC.

The CDR3 protein is CASKWAVGYNEQFF. CDR3 nucleotide sequence: TGTGCCAGCAAGTGGGCGGTAGGGTACAATGAGCAGTTCTTC. The rearrangement joins TRBV6-2 or TRBV6-3 to TRBJ2-1, with no clear D. From germline, CDR1 is MNHEY and CDR2 SVGEGT. V lost 7 bases and J lost 4, with 14 bases in between. This CDR3 comprises 14 residues.

The chain joins TRBV7-9 to TRBJ2-1; D is undetermined. There are 17 residues in the CDR3. Germline V lookup: CDR1 SEHNR, CDR2 FQNEAQ (reference sequence). V was shortened by 2 bases and J by 1 base, with 15 bases between the two germline ends. The CDR3 nucleotides read TGTGCCAGCAGCTTACAATCGTACACCCCGTCCTACAATGAGCAGTTCTTC. It codes for CASSLQSYTPSYNEQFF.

This clonotype came up many times. This chain links TRBV7-2 with TRBJ2-7, with D possibly TRBD1 on 6 matching bases. The V end was cut by 1 base, the J end by 7 bases, with 14 bases between. The CDR3 has 14 amino acids. Germline V CDR1 and CDR2: SGHTA, FQGNSA. CDR3 sequence: CASSLVVRGWEQYF. For the CDR3, the DNA is TGTGCCAGCAGCTTAGTCGTCAGGGGTTGGGAGCAGTACTTC. The whole variable domain, remainder taken from reference TRBV7-2 and TRBJ2-7, is GAGVSQSPSNKVTEKGKDVELRCDPISGHTALYWYRQSLGQGLEFLIYFQGNSAPDKSGLPSDRFSAERTGGSVSTLTIQRTQQEDSAVYLCASSLVVRGWEQYFGPGTRLTVT.

Many counts were recorded for this clonotype. This chain joins TRBV5-1 and TRBJ2-5; 9 nucleotides align to TRBD2. Germline CDR1 reads SGHRS; CDR2 reads YFSETQ. J gave up 2 bases and V 0 bases, and 5 bases lay outside the gene matches. This CDR3 is built from 16 residues. CDR3 DNA: TGCGCCAGCAGCTTGGGACTGACTAGCGGACAAGAGACCCAGTACTTC. Protein: CASSLGLTSGQETQYF.

This clonotype was seen ten or more times. This rearrangement joins TRBV28 to TRBJ2-2; D unclear. Trimming shortened V by 3 bases and J by 1 base, and 9 bases separated the two germline ends. Germline values: CDR1 MDHEN, CDR2 SYDVKM. There are 15 residues in the CDR3. CDR3 sequence reads: CASSFIDLNTGELFF. The CDR3 nucleotides are TGTGCCAGCAGTTTCATCGACCTGAACACCGGGGAGCTGTTTTTT.